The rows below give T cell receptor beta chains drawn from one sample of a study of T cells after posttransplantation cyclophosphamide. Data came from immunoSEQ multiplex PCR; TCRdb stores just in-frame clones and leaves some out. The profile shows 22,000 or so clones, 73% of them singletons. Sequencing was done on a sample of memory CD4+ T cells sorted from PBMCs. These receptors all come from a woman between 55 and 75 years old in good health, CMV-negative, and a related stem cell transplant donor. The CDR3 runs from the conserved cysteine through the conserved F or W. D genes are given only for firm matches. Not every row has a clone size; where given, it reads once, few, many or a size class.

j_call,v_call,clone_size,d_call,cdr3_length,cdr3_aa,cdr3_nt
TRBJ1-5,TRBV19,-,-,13,CASSEQGNQPQHF,TGTGCCAGTAGTGAACAGGGAAATCAGCCCCAGCATTTT
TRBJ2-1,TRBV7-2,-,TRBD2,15,CASSLKAGGGGGQFF,TGTGCCAGCAGCTTAAAAGCGGGAGGTGGCGGAGGGCAGTTCTTC
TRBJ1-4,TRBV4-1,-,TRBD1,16,CASSGVGTATNEKLFF,TGCGCCAGCAGCGGGGTCGGGACAGCAACTAATGAAAAACTGTTTTTT
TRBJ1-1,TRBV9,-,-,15,CASSISGETGTEAFF,TGTGCCAGCAGCATAAGCGGCGAAACGGGCACTGAAGCTTTCTTT
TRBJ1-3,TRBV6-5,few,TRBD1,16,CASSYGTESSGNTIYF,TGTGCCAGCAGTTACGGGACAGAGAGCTCTGGAAACACCATATATTTT
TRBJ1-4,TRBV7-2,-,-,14,CASSLASGNEKLFF,TGTGCCAGCAGCTTAGCGTCGGGTAATGAAAAACTGTTTTTT
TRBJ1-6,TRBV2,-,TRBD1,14,CASSRTGGNSPLHF,TGTGCCAGCAGCCGGACAGGGGGGAATTCACCCCTCCACTTT
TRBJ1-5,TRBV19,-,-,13,CASSTRGNQPQHF,TGTGCCAGTAGTACGCGGGGGAATCAGCCCCAGCATTTT
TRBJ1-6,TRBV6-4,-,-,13,CASRRGIDSPLHF,TGTGCCAGCAGAAGAGGGATCGACTCACCCCTCCACTTT
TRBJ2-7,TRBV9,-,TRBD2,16,CASSVAPSGRVYEQYF,TGTGCCAGCAGCGTAGCTCCTAGCGGGAGGGTCTACGAGCAGTACTTC
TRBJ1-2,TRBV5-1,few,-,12,CASNGGAYGYTF,TGCGCCAGCAACGGGGGGGCCTATGGCTACACCTTC
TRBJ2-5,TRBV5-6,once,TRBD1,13,CASSLGTGETQYF,TGTGCCAGCAGCTTAGGGACAGGAGAGACCCAGTACTTC
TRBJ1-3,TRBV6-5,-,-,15,CASSYTGSSGNTIYF,TGTGCCAGCAGTTACACGGGGAGCTCTGGAAACACCATATATTTT
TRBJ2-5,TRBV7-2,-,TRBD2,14,CASSSELAGETQYF,TGTGCCAGCAGCTCAGAACTAGCGGGAGAGACCCAGTACTTC
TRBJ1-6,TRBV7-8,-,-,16,CASSLASLVAKSPLHF,TGTGCCAGCAGCTTAGCCTCGCTTGTGGCAAAATCACCCCTCCACTTT
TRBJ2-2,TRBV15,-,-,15,CATSVERAGTGELFF,TGTGCCACCAGCGTTGAGCGGGCGGGCACCGGGGAGCTGTTTTTT
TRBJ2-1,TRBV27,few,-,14,CASSLLQGTNEQFF,TGTGCCAGCAGTTTGTTACAGGGTACGAATGAGCAGTTCTTC
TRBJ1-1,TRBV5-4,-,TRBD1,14,CASSWDRASTEAFF,TGTGCCAGCAGCTGGGACAGGGCCTCCACTGAAGCTTTCTTT
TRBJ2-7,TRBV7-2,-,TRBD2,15,CASSLGVGRTNEQYF,TGTGCCAGCAGCTTAGGGGTCGGGAGGACGAACGAGCAGTACTTC
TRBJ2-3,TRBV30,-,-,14,CAWSLLRGADTQYF,TGTGCCTGGAGCCTCCTGAGAGGCGCAGATACGCAGTATTTT
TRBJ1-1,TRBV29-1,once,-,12,CSVATGNTEAFF,TGCAGCGTCGCAACCGGGAACACTGAAGCTTTCTTT
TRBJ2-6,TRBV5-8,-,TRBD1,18,CASSLDRPGTAGANVLTF,TGTGCCAGCAGCTTGGATCGACCCGGGACAGCTGGGGCCAACGTCCTGACTTTC
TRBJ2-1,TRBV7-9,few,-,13,CASSLGRANEQFF,TGTGCCAGCAGCTTAGGGAGGGCCAATGAGCAGTTCTTC
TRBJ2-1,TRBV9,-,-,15,CASSVAQQGGNEQFF,TGTGCCAGCAGCGTAGCTCAGCAGGGGGGAAATGAGCAGTTCTTC
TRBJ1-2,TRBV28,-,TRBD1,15,CASSPSQPGGWGYTF,TGTGCCAGCAGTCCCTCTCAGCCAGGGGGCTGGGGCTACACCTTC
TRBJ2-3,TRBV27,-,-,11,CASSLTDTQYF,TGTGCCAGCAGTCTCACAGATACGCAGTATTTT
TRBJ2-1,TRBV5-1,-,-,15,CASSLGSIADNEQFF,TGCGCCAGCAGCTTGGGAAGTATAGCGGACAATGAGCAGTTCTTC
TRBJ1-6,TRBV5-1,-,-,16,CASSLSSGIYNSPLHF,TGCGCCAGCAGCTTATCGTCGGGAATCTATAATTCACCCCTCCACTTT